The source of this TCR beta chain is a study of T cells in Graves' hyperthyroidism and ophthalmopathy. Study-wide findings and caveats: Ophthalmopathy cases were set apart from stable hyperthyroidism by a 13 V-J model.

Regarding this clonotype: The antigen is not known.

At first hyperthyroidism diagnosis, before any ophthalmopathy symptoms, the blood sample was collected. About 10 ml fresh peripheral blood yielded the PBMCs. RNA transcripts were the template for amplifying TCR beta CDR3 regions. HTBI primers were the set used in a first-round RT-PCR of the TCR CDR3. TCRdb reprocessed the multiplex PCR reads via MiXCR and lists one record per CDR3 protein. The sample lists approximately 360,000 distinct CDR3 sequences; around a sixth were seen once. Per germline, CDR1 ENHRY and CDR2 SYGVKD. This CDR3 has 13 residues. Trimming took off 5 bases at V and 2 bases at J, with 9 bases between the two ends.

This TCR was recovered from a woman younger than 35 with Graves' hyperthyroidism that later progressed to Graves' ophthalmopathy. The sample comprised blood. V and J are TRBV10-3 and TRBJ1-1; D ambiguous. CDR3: CAISREVNTEAFF. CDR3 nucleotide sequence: TGTGCCATCAGTCGCGAGGTAAACACTGAAGCTTTCTTT.